These 18 T cell receptor beta chains originate from one sample sequenced in a study of blood T cell repertoires in COVID-19. TCRdb keeps only in-frame clones here, not all; method: immunoSEQ multiplex PCR. The table includes 250,000 to 350,000 clones, about nine tenths detected once. The sample taken for sequencing was peripheral blood. The receptors come from a woman in her 30s with COVID-19, enrolled during active disease.

The chain is built from TRBV5-4 and TRBJ1-1; D ambiguous. The CDR3 has 14 residues. Germline values: CDR1 SGHNT, CDR2 YYREEE (reference sequence). Trimming shortened V by 2 bases and J by 4 bases, and 12 bases separated the two germline ends. CDR3 region: CASSFNTGSTEAFF. CDR3 in DNA: TGTGCCAGCAGCTTCAACACGGGGAGCACTGAAGCTTTCTTT.

The chain uses TRBV11-2 and TRBJ1-4; D may be TRBD1 (5 bases). Between the trimmed V and J ends, which lost 1 base and 4 bases, there was a span of 10 bases. The length of the CDR3 is 15 residues. Germline values: CDR1 SGHAT, CDR2 FQNNGV. CDR3 coding DNA: TGTGCCAGCAGCTTAGTAACAGGTGGTAATGAAAAACTGTTTTTT. This codes for CASSLVTGGNEKLFF.

The genes are TRBV7-2 and TRBJ2-7, with unresolved D. The CDR3 totals 15 residues. Trimming removed 1 base from V and 0 bases from J, with 10 bases in between. Germline V gene lookup returns CDR1 SGHTA and CDR2 FQGNSA. The CDR3 protein is CASSLDGGSSYEQYF. CDR3 bases: TGTGCCAGCAGCTTAGACGGTGGTAGCTCCTACGAGCAGTACTTC.

J is TRBJ2-7 and V is TRBV10-2; tentatively, D is TRBD2 (5 bases). Germline V gene lookup returns CDR1 WSHSY and CDR2 SAAADI. The length of the CDR3 is 15 residues. V lost 0 bases, J lost 3 bases, and 12 bases lay in between. CDR3 residues: CASSESLGRVYEQYF. In DNA form, the CDR3 reads TGCGCCAGCAGTGAGTCGTTGGGGAGAGTCTACGAGCAGTACTTC.

The chain recombines TRBV5-1 with TRBJ2-7, with 8 positions matching TRBD2. V was pared by 5 bases and J by 1 base, with 8 bases of the junction left unmatched. CDR3 length equals 15 residues. Germline V CDR1 and CDR2: SGHRS, YFSETQ. CDR3 sequence (DNA): TGCGCCAGCAGTCCCCGGGCTAGCGGGTCCTACGAGCAGTACTTC. Translation: CASSPRASGSYEQYF.

This chain joins TRBV5-8 and TRBJ1-3; 8 bases are shared with TRBD1. Germline V gives CDR1 SGHTS, CDR2 YDEGEE. V shed 7 bases, J shed 4 bases, and the junction held 7 bases outside the gene matches. This CDR3 comprises 14 residues. In DNA, the CDR3 is TGTGCCAGCGGCGGACAGGGAGCAGGAAACACCATATATTTT. The encoded protein is CASGGQGAGNTIYF. The whole variable domain, filled in from reference TRBV5-8 and TRBJ1-3, reads EAGVTQSPTHLIKTRGQQATLRCSPISGHTSVYWYQQALGLGLQFLLWYDEGEERNRGNFPPRFSGRQFPNYSSELNVNALELEDSALYLCASGGQGAGNTIYFGEGSWLTVV.

The chain combines TRBV5-1 with TRBJ1-2; TRBD1 agrees at 7 bases. Germline loops: CDR1 SGHRS, CDR2 YFSETQ. J gave up 6 bases and V 4 bases, and 3 bases lay outside the gene matches. The CDR3 length is 12 residues. The CDR3 sequence is CASSPGQDGYTF. CDR3 DNA: TGCGCCAGCAGCCCCGGACAGGATGGCTACACCTTC.

The chain employs TRBV7-9 and TRBJ2-3; TRBD2 is a possible D gene (6 bases). The CDR3 sequence is 15 residues long. CDR1 and CDR2 (germline): SEHNR, FQNEAQ (reference sequence). V was clipped by 5 bases and J by 0 bases, with 12 bases between them. Written as DNA, the CDR3 is TGTGCCAGCAGCCGCACCGGGGGAAGCACAGATACGCAGTATTTT. It encodes CASSRTGGSTDTQYF.

The chain combines TRBV27 with TRBJ1-6; TRBD1 aligns across 10 bases. Germline V gene sequence: CDR1 MNHEY, CDR2 SMNVEV (reference sequence). The CDR3 covers 18 residues. The V segment lost 6 bases and the J segment 0 bases; nucleotides outside the gene matches: 8. The CDR3 region is CASSPGQGLGSYNSPLHF. CDR3 bases: TGTGCCAGCAGCCCGGGACAGGGGCTGGGCTCCTATAATTCACCCCTCCACTTT.

The rearrangement uses TRBV16 and TRBJ2-1; D unresolved. Germline CDR1 KGHSY, CDR2 FQNENV. The CDR3 loop spans 12 amino acids. V was cut by 3 bases and J by 9 bases, with 9 bases left in between. CDR3 sequence: CASSQSSTEQFF. The CDR3 nucleotides are TGTGCCAGCAGCCAGTCCAGTACTGAGCAGTTCTTC.

V is TRBV18 and J is TRBJ2-7, with 9 bases lining up with TRBD1. The V gene end was trimmed by 3 bases and the J gene end by 6 bases; junction bases not matched to a gene: 3. CDR1 and CDR2 (germline): KGHSH, LQKENI. The CDR3 totals 13 residues. CDR3: CASSPSTGGEQYF. CDR3 nucleotide sequence: TGTGCCAGCTCACCCTCGACAGGGGGCGAGCAGTACTTC.

The chain combines TRBV19 with TRBJ1-4; 8 bases map to TRBD1. The V gene's germline CDR1 is LNHDA and CDR2 SQIVND (reference sequence). The J segment lost 11 bases and the V segment lost 7 bases, leaving 12 bases of the junction unmatched. The CDR3 length is 14 residues. As DNA, the CDR3 is TGTGCCAGTACCCCGGAGGACAGGGTTGGGAAACTGTTTTTT. Translation: CASTPEDRVGKLFF.

The gene calls are TRBV6-2 or TRBV6-3 and TRBJ2-7; the D is unclear. Germline CDR1 is MNHEY and CDR2 is SVGEGT. This CDR3 has 12 amino acids. Deletions cut 3 bases from V and 5 bases from J, with 8 bases between. The CDR3 region is CASSYRVDEQYF. Written as DNA, the CDR3 is TGTGCCAGCAGTTATCGTGTCGACGAGCAGTACTTC.

The rearrangement links TRBV2 to TRBJ2-7, with 7 nucleotides matching TRBD2. The CDR3 loop spans 17 amino acids. The V gene end was trimmed by 7 bases and the J gene end by 0 bases; junction bases not matched to a gene: 15. CDR1 and CDR2 from the germline V gene are SNHLY and FYNNEI. This CDR3 is CASTKTVKRGPSYEQYF. The CDR3 bases are TGTGCCAGCACTAAGACCGTCAAGCGGGGCCCCTCCTACGAGCAGTACTTC.

The genes are TRBV7-9 and TRBJ1-6, with unresolved D. CDR3 size: 18 residues. Trimming pared 2 bases from V and 0 bases from J, leaving 14 bases between. CDR1 and CDR2 from the germline V gene are SEHNR and FQNEAQ (reference sequence). The CDR3 sequence: CASSLSAGPSSYNSPLHF. For the CDR3, the DNA is TGTGCCAGCAGCTTATCCGCGGGTCCCAGCTCCTATAATTCACCCCTCCACTTT.

The V call is TRBV6-5, the J call TRBJ2-2; D ambiguous. Trimming stripped 10 bases from V and 0 bases from J, with 9 bases between. This CDR3 is 13 amino acids long. In germline, CDR1 is MNHEY, CDR2 SVGAGI. The CDR3 here is CATERPNTGELFF. The DNA of the CDR3 is TGTGCCACAGAACGTCCGAACACCGGGGAGCTGTTTTTT.

The chain joins TRBV6-2 or TRBV6-3 to TRBJ1-1, with TRBD1 as a possible D gene (6 bases). The CDR3 length is 12 residues. Deletions cut 5 bases from V and 11 bases from J, with 15 bases between. CDR1 and CDR2 from the germline V gene are MNHEY and SVGEGT. The CDR3 DNA is TGTGCCAGCAGTCGCCTCAGGGGCATGGCTTTCTTT. It codes for CASSRLRGMAFF.

The chain couples TRBV9 to TRBJ2-1, with 7 bases lining up with TRBD2. The germline gives CDR1 SGDLS, CDR2 YYNGEE. The J segment lost 2 bases and the V segment lost 3 bases, leaving 5 bases of the junction unmatched. The CDR3 is made up of 15 amino acids. The CDR3 reads CASSDSGTTYNEQFF. CDR3 nucleotide sequence: TGTGCCAGCAGCGACTCCGGGACTACCTACAATGAGCAGTTCTTC.